This TCR beta chain originates from a study of regulatory T cells in long-lasting Graves disease. With 5 bases clipped from V and 7 bases from J, the junction kept 6 bases outside the gene matches. CDR1 SGHVS and CDR2 FQNEAQ come from the germline V gene. This CDR3 is built from 14 residues. The time point here: persistent/refractory GD, antithyroid drugs over 5 years with positive TRAb. PBMC RNA served as the TCR library source. An endocrinology department located in Xi'an, China, was where the patients came from. TCR beta libraries were built with iRepertoire HTBI primers and Arm-PCR of CDR3 regions. MiXCR was run by TCRdb on the multiplex PCR reads, yielding one entry per CDR3 protein. Among roughly 360,000 distinct CDR3 sequences listed, roughly 24% were seen once.

The sample here was peripheral blood mononuclear cells (PBMCs), taken when the disease was refractory, from a patient treated with antithyroid drugs. The sequence came from a woman aged 40 to 49 with Graves disease. This chain links TRBV7-8 with TRBJ2-7, with TRBD1 identical over 12 bases. The DNA for the CDR3 is TGTGCCAGCAGCCAGGGACAGGGGGCAAGGGAGCAGTACTTC. This codes for CASSQGQGAREQYF. Full variable domain (rest looked up from reference TRBV7-8 and TRBJ2-7): GAGVSQSPRYKVAKRGQDVALRCDPISGHVSLFWYQQALGQGPEFLTYFQNEAQLDKSGLPSDRFFAERPEGSVSTLKIQRTQQEDSAVYLCASSQGQGAREQYFGPGTRLTVT.